The 22 T cell receptor beta chains below were found in one sample sequenced in a study of blood T cell repertoires in COVID-19. The table came from immunoSEQ multiplex PCR; TCRdb's copy has only in-frame clones and leaves some out. The table includes under 250,000 clones, around 81% detected once. Sequencing was performed on peripheral blood. The receptors originated from a woman in her twenties or thirties who had recovered from COVID-19.

The chain uses TRBV5-4 and TRBJ2-7, with 12 bases aligning to TRBD2. V was pared by 4 bases and J by 0 bases, with 8 bases of the junction left unmatched. Germline CDR1 is SGHNT and CDR2 is YYREEE (reference sequence). CDR3 length equals 17 residues. CDR3 amino acids: CASSPGLAGFSSYEQYF. The CDR3 nucleotides are TGTGCCAGCAGCCCGGGACTAGCGGGCTTTAGCTCCTACGAGCAGTACTTC.

V is TRBV29-1 and J is TRBJ1-2; 7 bases match TRBD1. The CDR3 totals 13 residues. Germline V lookup: CDR1 SQVTM, CDR2 ANQGSEA. The V and J ends lost 6 bases and 3 bases, in that order; junction bases with no gene match: 7. The CDR3 nucleotides read TGCAGCGTGCAACAGGGGACTCACTATGGCTACACCTTC. Amino acids: CSVQQGTHYGYTF.

CDR3 residues: CASSPWGGADSGNTIYF. Here the CDR3 DNA reads TGTGCCAGCAGCCCCTGGGGGGGCGCGGACTCTGGAAACACCATATATTTT. The chain employs TRBV4-2 and TRBJ1-3, with a possible D match to TRBD1 (6 bases). CDR1 and CDR2 from the germline V gene are LGHNA and YNFKEQ. Trimming took 4 bases from V and 0 from J, leaving 16 bases between them. CDR3 length equals 17 residues.

The rearrangement links TRBV28 to TRBJ1-5; 8 bases agree with TRBD1. The CDR3 consists of 15 residues. The V gene end was trimmed by 3 bases and the J gene end by 9 bases; junction bases not matched to a gene: 10. CDR1 is MDHEN, CDR2 SYDVKM, per germline. The chain's CDR3 is CASSLSGQGLGPQHF. CDR3 sequence (DNA): TGTGCCAGCAGTTTGAGTGGACAGGGATTGGGGCCCCAGCATTTT.

V and J are TRBV18 and TRBJ1-1, with a weak D call TRBD1 (6 bases). CDR1 is KGHSH, CDR2 LQKENI, per germline. The CDR3 runs 13 residues. Trimming took off 2 bases at V and 3 bases at J, with 7 bases between the two ends. The CDR3 reads CASSPNRDTEAFF. CDR3 coding DNA: TGTGCCAGCTCACCAAACAGGGACACTGAAGCTTTCTTT.

V usage is TRBV7-2 and J usage is TRBJ1-5, with 9 bases fitting TRBD1. The CDR3 has 15 residues. The junction had 5 bases not matched to a gene; V was cut back by 5 bases and J by 3 bases. CDR1 is SGHTA and CDR2 is FQGNSA in the germline V gene. CDR3 in DNA: TGTGCCAGCAGCAGCCGGGACAGGGTCAATCAGCCCCAGCATTTT. Protein: CASSSRDRVNQPQHF.

V usage is TRBV18 and J usage is TRBJ1-4, with D possibly being TRBD1 (5 bases). Germline assignment: CDR1 KGHSH and CDR2 LQKENI. This CDR3 region has 14 residues. The V gene lost 3 bases and the J gene lost 5 bases, with 10 bases spanning the gap. CDR3 nucleotides: TGTGCCAGCTCACCGACAAGGGGAAATGAAAAACTGTTTTTT. Its protein is CASSPTRGNEKLFF. Variable domain in full (rest from reference TRBV18 and TRBJ1-4): NAGVMQNPRHLVRRRGQEARLRCSPMKGHSHVYWYRQLPEEGLKFMVYLQKENIIDESGMPKERFSAEFPKEGPSILRIQQVVRGDSAAYFCASSPTRGNEKLFFGSGTQLSVL.

The chain links TRBV14 to TRBJ1-5; no clear D. This CDR3 region has 13 residues. Germline assignment: CDR1 SGHDN and CDR2 FVKESK. The V and J ends lost 1 base and 6 bases respectively, with 7 bases between them. The CDR3 sequence is CASSQGEGQPQHF. DNA of the CDR3: TGTGCCAGCAGCCAAGGCGAGGGTCAGCCCCAGCATTTT. The full variable domain, in which reference TRBV14 and TRBJ1-5 provide the parts outside the CDR3, is EAGVTQFPSHSVIEKGQTVTLRCDPISGHDNLYWYRRVMGKEIKFLLHFVKESKQDESGMPNNRFLAERTGGTYSTLKVQPAELEDSGVYFCASSQGEGQPQHFGDGTRLSIL.

The V gene is TRBV25-1, the J gene TRBJ1-4; no firm D call. The germline V gene encodes CDR1 MGHDK and CDR2 SYGVNS. The CDR3 sequence is 14 residues long. The V gene lost 1 base and the J gene lost 10 bases, with 13 bases spanning the gap. The CDR3 protein is CASSEFSPEGKLFF. The DNA of the CDR3 is TGTGCCAGCAGTGAATTTAGCCCGGAGGGAAAACTGTTTTTT.

The chain has TRBV23-1 and TRBJ2-1; 8 bases match TRBD2. TRBV23-1 is sorted into the ORF group, with uncertain function. The CDR3 covers 15 residues. V shed 6 bases, J shed 3 bases, and the junction held 7 bases outside the gene matches. CDR3 sequence: CASRDKREFYNEQFF. The CDR3 nucleotides are TGCGCCAGCAGGGATAAGCGGGAGTTCTACAATGAGCAGTTCTTC.

This clone was counted at least ten times. The chain carries TRBV7-3 and TRBJ2-1; possible D gene TRBD2, 6 bases. Trimming shortened V by 5 bases and J by 5 bases, and 19 bases separated the two germline ends. Germline loops: CDR1 SGHTA, CDR2 FQGTGA. The CDR3 sequence is 16 residues long. CDR3 sequence: CASSLFGTGFHNEQFF. The CDR3 DNA is TGTGCCAGCAGCCTGTTCGGGACTGGGTTTCACAATGAGCAGTTCTTC.

This chain joins TRBV5-1 and TRBJ2-7; D not certain. This CDR3 comprises 11 residues. Trimming shortened V by 6 bases and J by 2 bases, and 6 bases separated the two germline ends. CDR1 is SGHRS, CDR2 YFSETQ, per germline. As DNA, the CDR3 is TGCGCCAGCAACGGTCCCTACGAGCAGTACTTC. This codes for CASNGPYEQYF.

The chain employs TRBV5-6 and TRBJ2-3; D gene ambiguous. The V end lost 0 bases, the J end lost 3 bases, and 8 bases lay between the germline ends. This CDR3 is 14 amino acids long. Germline V gene sequence: CDR1 SGHDT, CDR2 YYEEEE. CDR3 coding DNA: TGTGCCAGCAGCTTGGAAGCCCATACAGATACGCAGTATTTT. Its translation is CASSLEAHTDTQYF.

V and J are TRBV7-9 and TRBJ1-2, with 10 nucleotides matching TRBD1. V shed 5 bases and J 8 bases; nucleotides not matched to a gene: 5. This CDR3 comprises 13 residues. Germline assignment: CDR1 SEHNR and CDR2 FQNEAQ (reference sequence). CDR3 loop: CASSPGQGGGYTF. CDR3 coding DNA: TGTGCCAGCAGCCCCGGACAGGGGGGAGGCTACACCTTC.

The chain joins TRBV27 to TRBJ1-2; D uncertain. The CDR3 runs 14 residues. Germline lookup yields CDR1 MNHEY and CDR2 SMNVEV (reference sequence). V dropped 1 base and J dropped 1 base, with 7 bases sitting between them. The CDR3 nucleotides are TGTGCCAGCAGTTTATACGGGGTTAACTATGGCTACACCTTC. Residues: CASSLYGVNYGYTF.

V usage is TRBV4-2 and J usage is TRBJ2-3, with 13 bases that match TRBD2. The germline V gene has CDR1 LGHNA and CDR2 YNFKEQ. V shed 5 bases and J 4 bases; nucleotides not matched to a gene: 6. CDR3 length: 16 amino acids. The CDR3: CASSIGLAGEADTQYF. CDR3 nucleotides: TGTGCCAGCAGCATAGGACTAGCGGGAGAAGCAGATACGCAGTATTTT.

The genes are TRBV5-1 and TRBJ2-3; D is unclear. V was clipped by 1 base and J by 0 bases, with 9 bases between them. Germline V CDR1 and CDR2: SGHRS, YFSETQ. This CDR3 has 15 residues. The CDR3 loop is CASSLYAVSTDTQYF. Written as DNA, the CDR3 is TGCGCCAGCAGCTTGTATGCGGTCAGCACAGATACGCAGTATTTT.

The chain recombines TRBV7-9 with TRBJ2-1; TRBD2 matches 7 bases. From germline, CDR1 is SEHNR and CDR2 FQNEAQ (reference sequence). Trimming removed 4 bases from V and 5 bases from J; junction bases left unmatched: 11. This CDR3 spans 16 amino acids. The CDR3 nucleotides read TGTGCCAGCAGCTCGCGGGAGTGGCGGGCAGACAATGAGCAGTTCTTC. Protein sequence: CASSSREWRADNEQFF. The whole variable domain, filled in from reference TRBV7-9 and TRBJ2-1, reads DTGVSQNPRHKITKRGQNVTFRCDPISEHNRLYWYRQTLGQGPEFLTYFQNEAQLEKSRLLSDRFSAERPKGSFSTLEIQRTEQGDSAMYLCASSSREWRADNEQFFGPGTRLTVL.

This clone was picked up a small number of times. The chain carries TRBV5-1 and TRBJ1-2; 9 bases agree with TRBD1. Germline trimming cut 3 bases from V and 8 bases from J; bases unmatched to any gene: 17. CDR1 and CDR2 from the germline V gene are SGHRS and YFSETQ. The CDR3 covers 17 residues. The CDR3 sequence is CASSSNDRGFYKEGYTF. As DNA, the CDR3 is TGCGCCAGCAGCTCTAATGACAGGGGGTTCTACAAGGAGGGCTACACCTTC.

For the CDR3, the DNA is TGTGCCAGCAGTACTAGCGGGGCCCTTCCTACCTACGAGCAGTACTTC. As protein: CASSTSGALPTYEQYF. V is TRBV9 and J is TRBJ2-7, with TRBD2 matching over 10 bases. CDR3 size: 16 residues. Germline CDR1 and CDR2: SGDLS and YYNGEE. The V segment lost 5 bases and the J segment 2 bases; nucleotides outside the gene matches: 10.

This clone occurred once. The rearrangement links TRBV27 to TRBJ2-3; D gene unclear. Germline V gives CDR1 MNHEY, CDR2 SMNVEV (reference sequence). V lost 2 bases, J lost 2 bases, and 8 bases lay in between. This CDR3 spans 14 amino acids. CDR3 sequence: CASSLGPYTDTQYF. The CDR3 region has the DNA TGTGCCAGCAGTTTAGGCCCGTACACAGATACGCAGTATTTT.

This clone was counted a single time. The genes are TRBV7-3 and TRBJ2-5; 10 nucleotides agree with TRBD1. CDR1 is SGHTA and CDR2 is FQGTGA in the germline V gene. The CDR3 runs to 14 residues. V lost 5 bases, J lost 10 bases, and 10 bases stayed unmatched. The CDR3 DNA reads TGTGCCAGCAGCACTGATGGGACAGGGGCGATCCAGTACTTC. Protein sequence: CASSTDGTGAIQYF.